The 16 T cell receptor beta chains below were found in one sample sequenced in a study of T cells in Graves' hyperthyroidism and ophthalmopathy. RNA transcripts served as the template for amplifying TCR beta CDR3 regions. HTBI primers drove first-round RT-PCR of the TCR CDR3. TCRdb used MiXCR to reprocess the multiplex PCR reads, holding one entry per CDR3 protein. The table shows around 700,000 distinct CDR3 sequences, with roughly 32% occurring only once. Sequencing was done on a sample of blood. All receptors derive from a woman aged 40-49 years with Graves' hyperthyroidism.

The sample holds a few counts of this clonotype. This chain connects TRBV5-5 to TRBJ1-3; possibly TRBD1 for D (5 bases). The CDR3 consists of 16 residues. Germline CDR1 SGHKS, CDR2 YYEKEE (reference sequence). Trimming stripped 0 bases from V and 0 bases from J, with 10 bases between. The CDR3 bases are TGTGCCAGCAGCTTGGCTGGGGCGGCCTCTGGAAACACCATATATTTT. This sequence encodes CASSLAGAASGNTIYF.

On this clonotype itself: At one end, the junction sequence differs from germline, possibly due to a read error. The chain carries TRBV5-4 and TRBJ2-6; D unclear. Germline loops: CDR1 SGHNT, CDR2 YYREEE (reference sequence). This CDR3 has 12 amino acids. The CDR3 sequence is CASSLGDNVLTF. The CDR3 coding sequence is TGTGCCAGCAGCTTGGGGGACAACGTCCTGACTTTC.

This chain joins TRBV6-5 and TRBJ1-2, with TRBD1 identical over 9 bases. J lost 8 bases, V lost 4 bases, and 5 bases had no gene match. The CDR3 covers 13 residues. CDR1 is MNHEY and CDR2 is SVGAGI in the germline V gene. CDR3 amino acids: CASSSNRGQGYTF. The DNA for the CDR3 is TGTGCCAGCAGTTCAAACAGGGGGCAGGGCTACACCTTC.

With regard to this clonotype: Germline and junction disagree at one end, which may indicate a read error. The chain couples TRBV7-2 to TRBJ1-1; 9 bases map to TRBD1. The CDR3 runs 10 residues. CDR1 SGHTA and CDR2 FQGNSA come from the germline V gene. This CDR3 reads CASSLDRGVF. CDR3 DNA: TGTGCCAGCAGCTTGGACAGGGGTGTTTTT.

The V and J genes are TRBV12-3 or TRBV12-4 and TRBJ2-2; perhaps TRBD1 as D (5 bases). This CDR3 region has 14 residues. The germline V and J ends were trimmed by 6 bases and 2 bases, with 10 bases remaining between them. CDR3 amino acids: CASRLTVNTGELFF. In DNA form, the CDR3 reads TGTGCCAGCAGATTGACAGTTAACACCGGGGAGCTGTTTTTT.

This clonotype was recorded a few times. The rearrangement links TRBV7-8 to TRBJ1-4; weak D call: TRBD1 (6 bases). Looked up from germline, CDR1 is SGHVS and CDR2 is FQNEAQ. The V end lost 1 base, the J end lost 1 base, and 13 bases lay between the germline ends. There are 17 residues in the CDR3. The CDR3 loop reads CASSLGRGGLTNEKLFF. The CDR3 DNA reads TGTGCCAGCAGCTTAGGCAGGGGAGGGTTAACTAATGAAAAACTGTTTTTT.

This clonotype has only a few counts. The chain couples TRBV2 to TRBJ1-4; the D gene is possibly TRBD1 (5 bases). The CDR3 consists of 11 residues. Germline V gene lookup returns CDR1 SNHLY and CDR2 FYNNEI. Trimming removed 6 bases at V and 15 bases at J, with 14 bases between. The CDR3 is CASRSAGTVFF. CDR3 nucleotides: TGTGCCAGCAGGTCCGCCGGGACGGTGTTTTTT.

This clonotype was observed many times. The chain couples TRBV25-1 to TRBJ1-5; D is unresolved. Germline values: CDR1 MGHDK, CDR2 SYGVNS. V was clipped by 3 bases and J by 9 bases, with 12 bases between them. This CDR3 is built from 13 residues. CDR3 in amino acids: CASSEFEVSPQHF. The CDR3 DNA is TGTGCCAGCAGTGAGTTTGAGGTGTCGCCCCAGCATTTT. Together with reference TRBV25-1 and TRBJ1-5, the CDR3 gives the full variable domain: EADIYQTPRYLVIGTGKKITLECSQTMGHDKMYWYQQDPGMELHLIHYSYGVNSTEKGDLSSESTVSRIRTEHFPLTLESARPSHTSQYLCASSEFEVSPQHFGDGTRLSIL.

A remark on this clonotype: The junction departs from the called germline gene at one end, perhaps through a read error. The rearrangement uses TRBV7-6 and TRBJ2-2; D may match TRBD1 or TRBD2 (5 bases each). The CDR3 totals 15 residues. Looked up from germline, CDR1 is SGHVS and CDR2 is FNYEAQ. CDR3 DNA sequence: TGTGCTAGCAGCTTAGATGGGACGAGCACCGGGGAGCTGTTTTTT. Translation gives CASSLDGTSTGELFF.

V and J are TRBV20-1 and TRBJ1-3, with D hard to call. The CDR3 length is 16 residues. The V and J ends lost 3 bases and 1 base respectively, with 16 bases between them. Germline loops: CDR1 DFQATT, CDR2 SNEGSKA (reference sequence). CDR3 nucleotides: TGCAGTGCTAGTAATATTCCGGGTCTTTCTGGAAACACCATATATTTT. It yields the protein CSASNIPGLSGNTIYF.

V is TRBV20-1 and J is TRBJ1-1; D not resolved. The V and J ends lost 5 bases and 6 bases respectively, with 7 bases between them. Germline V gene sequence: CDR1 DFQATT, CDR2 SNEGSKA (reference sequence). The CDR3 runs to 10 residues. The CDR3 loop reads CSAPRAEAFF. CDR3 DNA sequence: TGCAGTGCTCCTCGCGCTGAAGCTTTCTTT.

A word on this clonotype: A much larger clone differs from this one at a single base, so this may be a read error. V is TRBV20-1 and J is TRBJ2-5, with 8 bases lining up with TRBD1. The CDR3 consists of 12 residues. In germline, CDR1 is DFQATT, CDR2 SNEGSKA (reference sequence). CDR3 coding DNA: TGCGTCGCCGGGGACAGGCAAGAGACCCAGCACTTC. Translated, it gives CVAGDRQETQHF.

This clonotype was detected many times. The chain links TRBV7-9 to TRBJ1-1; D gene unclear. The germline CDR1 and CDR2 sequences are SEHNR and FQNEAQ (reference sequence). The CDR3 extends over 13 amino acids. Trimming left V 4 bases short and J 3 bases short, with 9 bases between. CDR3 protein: CASSSEGDTEAFF. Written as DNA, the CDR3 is TGTGCCAGCAGCTCCGAGGGTGACACTGAAGCTTTCTTT.

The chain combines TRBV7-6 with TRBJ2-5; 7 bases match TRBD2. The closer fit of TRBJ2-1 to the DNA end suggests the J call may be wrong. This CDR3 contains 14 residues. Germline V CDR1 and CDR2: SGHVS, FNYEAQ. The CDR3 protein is CASSPSAGRNEQFF. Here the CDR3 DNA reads TGTGCCAGCAGCCCTTCAGCGGGGCGGAATGAGCAGTTCTTC.

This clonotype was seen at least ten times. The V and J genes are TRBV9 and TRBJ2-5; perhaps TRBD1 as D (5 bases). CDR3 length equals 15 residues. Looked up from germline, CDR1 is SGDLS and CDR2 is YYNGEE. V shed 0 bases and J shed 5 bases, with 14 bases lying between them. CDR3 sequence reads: CASSVAQGVGETQYF. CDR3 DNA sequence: TGTGCCAGCAGCGTAGCTCAAGGGGTCGGGGAGACCCAGTACTTC.

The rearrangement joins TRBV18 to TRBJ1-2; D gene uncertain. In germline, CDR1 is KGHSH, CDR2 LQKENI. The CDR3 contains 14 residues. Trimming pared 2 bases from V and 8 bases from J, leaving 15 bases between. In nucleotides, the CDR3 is TGTGCCAGCTCACCAAAAGTTGAGGAAAGCGGCTACACCTTC. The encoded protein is CASSPKVEESGYTF.